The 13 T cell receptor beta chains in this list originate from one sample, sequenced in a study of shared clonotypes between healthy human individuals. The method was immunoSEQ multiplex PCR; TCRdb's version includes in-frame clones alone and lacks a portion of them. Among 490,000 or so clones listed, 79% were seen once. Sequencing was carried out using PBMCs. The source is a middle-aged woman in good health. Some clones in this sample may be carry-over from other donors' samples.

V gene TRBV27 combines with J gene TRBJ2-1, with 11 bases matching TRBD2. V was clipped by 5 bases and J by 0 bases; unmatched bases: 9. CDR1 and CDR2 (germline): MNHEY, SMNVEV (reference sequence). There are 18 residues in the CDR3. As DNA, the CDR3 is TGTGCCAGCAGTGGGGGGCTAGCGGGAGGCCTCTCCTACAATGAGCAGTTCTTC. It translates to CASSGGLAGGLSYNEQFF.

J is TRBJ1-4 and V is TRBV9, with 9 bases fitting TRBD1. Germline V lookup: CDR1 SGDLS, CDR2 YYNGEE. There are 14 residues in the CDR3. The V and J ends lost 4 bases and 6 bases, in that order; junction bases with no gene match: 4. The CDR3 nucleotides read TGTGCCAGCAGCCCGAGACAGGGGGATGAAAAACTGTTTTTT. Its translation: CASSPRQGDEKLFF.

CDR3 sequence (DNA): TGCAGTGCTAGCCGCACAGATACGCAGTATTTT. Encoded protein: CSASRTDTQYF. This chain joins TRBV20-1 and TRBJ2-3; no clear D gene. CDR3 length: 11 residues. Germline V lookup: CDR1 DFQATT, CDR2 SNEGSKA (reference sequence). Trimming shortened V by 3 bases and J by 1 base, and 2 bases separated the two germline ends.

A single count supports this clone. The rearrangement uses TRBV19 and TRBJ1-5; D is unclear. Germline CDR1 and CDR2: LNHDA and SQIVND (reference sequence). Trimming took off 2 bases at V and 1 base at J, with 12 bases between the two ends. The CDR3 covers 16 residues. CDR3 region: CASSISLSVSNQPQHF. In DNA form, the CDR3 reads TGTGCCAGTAGTATAAGCTTGTCAGTGAGCAATCAGCCCCAGCATTTT.

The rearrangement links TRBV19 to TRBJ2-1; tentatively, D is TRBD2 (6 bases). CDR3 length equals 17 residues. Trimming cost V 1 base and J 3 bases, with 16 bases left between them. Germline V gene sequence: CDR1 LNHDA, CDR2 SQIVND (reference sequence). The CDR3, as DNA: TGTGCCAGTAGTATAGTTCGGACTATCCCCGACTACAATGAGCAGTTCTTC. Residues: CASSIVRTIPDYNEQFF.

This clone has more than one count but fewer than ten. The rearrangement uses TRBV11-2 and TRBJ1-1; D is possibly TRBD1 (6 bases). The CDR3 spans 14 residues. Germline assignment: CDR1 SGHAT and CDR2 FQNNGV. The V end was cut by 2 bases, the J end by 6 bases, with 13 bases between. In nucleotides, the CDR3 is TGTGCCAGCAGCTTAATCACAGGGTGGTCTGAAGCTTTCTTT. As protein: CASSLITGWSEAFF.

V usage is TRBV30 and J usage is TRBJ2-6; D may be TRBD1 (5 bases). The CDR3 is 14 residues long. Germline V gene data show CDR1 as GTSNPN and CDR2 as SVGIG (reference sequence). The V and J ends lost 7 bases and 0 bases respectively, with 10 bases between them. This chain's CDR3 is CALTGFSGANVLTF. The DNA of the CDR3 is TGTGCCTTAACAGGCTTCTCTGGGGCCAACGTCCTGACTTTC. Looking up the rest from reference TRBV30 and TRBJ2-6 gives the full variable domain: SQTIHQWPATLVQPVGSPLSLECTVEGTSNPNLYWYRQAAGRGLQLLFYSVGIGQISSEVPQNLSASRPQDRQFILSSKKLLLSDSGFYLCALTGFSGANVLTFGAGSRLTVL.

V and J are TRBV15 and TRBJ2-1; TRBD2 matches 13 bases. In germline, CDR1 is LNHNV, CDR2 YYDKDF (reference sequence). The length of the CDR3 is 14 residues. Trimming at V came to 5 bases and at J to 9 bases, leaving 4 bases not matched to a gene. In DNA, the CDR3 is TGTGCCACCAGCGTCAGGACTAGCGGGAGTGAGCAGTTCTTC. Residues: CATSVRTSGSEQFF.

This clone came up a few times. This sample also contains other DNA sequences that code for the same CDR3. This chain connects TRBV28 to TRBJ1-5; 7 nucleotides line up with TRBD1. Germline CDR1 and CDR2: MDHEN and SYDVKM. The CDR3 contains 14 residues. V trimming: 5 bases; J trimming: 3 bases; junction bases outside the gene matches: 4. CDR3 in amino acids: CASSRQGNNQPQHF. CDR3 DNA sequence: TGTGCCAGCAGTCGACAGGGAAACAATCAGCCCCAGCATTTT.

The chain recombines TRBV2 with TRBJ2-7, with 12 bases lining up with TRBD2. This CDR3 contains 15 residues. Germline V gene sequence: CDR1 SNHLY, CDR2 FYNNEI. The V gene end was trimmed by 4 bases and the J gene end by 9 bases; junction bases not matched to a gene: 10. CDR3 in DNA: TGTGCCAGCAGTGGGACGACTAGCGGGAGATTCGGGCAGTACTTC. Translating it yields CASSGTTSGRFGQYF.

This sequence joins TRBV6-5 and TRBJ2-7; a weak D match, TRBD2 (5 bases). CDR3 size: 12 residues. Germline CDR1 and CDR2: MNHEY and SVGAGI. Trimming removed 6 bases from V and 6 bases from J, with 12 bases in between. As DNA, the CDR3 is TGTGCCAGCAGCCCGGACTCTTCCGAGCAGTACTTC. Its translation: CASSPDSSEQYF.

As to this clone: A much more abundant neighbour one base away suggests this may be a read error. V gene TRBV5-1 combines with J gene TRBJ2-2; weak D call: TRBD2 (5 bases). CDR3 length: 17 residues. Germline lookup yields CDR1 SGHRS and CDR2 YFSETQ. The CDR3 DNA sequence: TGCGCCAGCAGCTTGGTGGGTGAAGCGAAGAACACCGGGGAGCTGTCTTTT. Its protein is CASSLVGEAKNTGELSF.

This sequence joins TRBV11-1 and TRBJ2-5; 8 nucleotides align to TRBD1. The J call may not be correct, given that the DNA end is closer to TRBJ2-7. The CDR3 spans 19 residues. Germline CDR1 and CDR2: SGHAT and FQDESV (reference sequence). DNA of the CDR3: TGTGCCAGCAGCTTAGCGGTGAGAACAGGGGGACTGGGGTCCTACGAGCAGTACTTC. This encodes CASSLAVRTGGLGSYEQYF.